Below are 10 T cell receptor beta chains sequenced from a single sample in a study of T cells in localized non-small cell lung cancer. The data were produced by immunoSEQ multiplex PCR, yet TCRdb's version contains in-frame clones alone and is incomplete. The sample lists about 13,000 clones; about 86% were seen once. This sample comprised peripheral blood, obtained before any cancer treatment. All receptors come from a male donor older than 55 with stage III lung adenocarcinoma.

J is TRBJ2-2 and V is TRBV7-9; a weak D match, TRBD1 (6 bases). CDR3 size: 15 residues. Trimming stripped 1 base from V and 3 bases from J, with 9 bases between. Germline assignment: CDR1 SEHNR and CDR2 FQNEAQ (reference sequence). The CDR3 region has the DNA TGTGCCAGCAGCTTAGTGGGGGCGGACACCGGGGAGCTGTTTTTT. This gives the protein CASSLVGADTGELFF.

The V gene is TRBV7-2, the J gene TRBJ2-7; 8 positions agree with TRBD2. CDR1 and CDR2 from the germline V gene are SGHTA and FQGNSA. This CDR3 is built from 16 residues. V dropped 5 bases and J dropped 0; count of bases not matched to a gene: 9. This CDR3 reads CASSHTTSASSYEQYF. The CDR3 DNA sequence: TGTGCCAGCAGCCATACGACTAGCGCGAGCTCCTACGAGCAGTACTTC.

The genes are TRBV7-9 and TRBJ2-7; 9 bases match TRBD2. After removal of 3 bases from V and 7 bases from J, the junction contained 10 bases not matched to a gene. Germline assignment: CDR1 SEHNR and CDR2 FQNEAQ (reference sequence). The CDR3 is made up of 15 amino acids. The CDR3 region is CASSFDAAGGVEQYF. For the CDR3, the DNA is TGTGCCAGCAGCTTCGACGCAGCGGGGGGTGTGGAGCAGTACTTC.

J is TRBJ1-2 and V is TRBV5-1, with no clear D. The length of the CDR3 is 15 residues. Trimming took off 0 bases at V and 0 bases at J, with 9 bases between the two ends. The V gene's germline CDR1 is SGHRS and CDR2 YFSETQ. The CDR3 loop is CASSLVGYSNYGYTF. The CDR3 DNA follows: TGCGCCAGCAGCTTGGTGGGTTATTCTAACTATGGCTACACCTTC.

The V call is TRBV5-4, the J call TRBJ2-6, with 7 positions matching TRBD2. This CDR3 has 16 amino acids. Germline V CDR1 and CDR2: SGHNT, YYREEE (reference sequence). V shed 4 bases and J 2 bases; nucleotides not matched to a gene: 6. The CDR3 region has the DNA TGTGCCAGCAGCCAGGGCGGGAGTGCTGGGGCCAACGTCCTGACTTTC. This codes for CASSQGGSAGANVLTF. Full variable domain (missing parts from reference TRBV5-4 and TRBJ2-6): ETGVTQSPTHLIKTRGQQVTLRCSSQSGHNTVSWYQQALGQGPQFIFQYYREEENGRGNFPPRFSGLQFPNYSSELNVNALELDDSALYLCASSQGGSAGANVLTFGAGSRLTVL.

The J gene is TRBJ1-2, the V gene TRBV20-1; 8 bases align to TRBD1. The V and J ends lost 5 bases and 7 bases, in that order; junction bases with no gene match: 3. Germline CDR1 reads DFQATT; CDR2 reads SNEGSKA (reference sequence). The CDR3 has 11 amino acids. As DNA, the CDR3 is TGCAGTGCTGATGACAGGGGTGGCTACACCTTC. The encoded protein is CSADDRGGYTF.

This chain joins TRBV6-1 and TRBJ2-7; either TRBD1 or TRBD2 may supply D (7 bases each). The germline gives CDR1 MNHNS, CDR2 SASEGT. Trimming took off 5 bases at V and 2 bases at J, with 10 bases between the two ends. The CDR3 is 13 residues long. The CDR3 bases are TGTGCCAGCAGTCAGGGGGGGACCTACGAGCAGTACTTC. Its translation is CASSQGGTYEQYF.

The CDR3, as DNA: TGCGCCAGCAGCTCATACAGGGCCCCAGGCTACACCTTC. Translating it yields CASSSYRAPGYTF. The V gene is TRBV4-1, the J gene TRBJ1-2, with D tentatively TRBD1 (6 bases). The V end was cut by 5 bases, the J end by 8 bases, with 15 bases between. This CDR3 contains 13 residues. The V gene's germline CDR1 is MGHRA and CDR2 YSYEKL.

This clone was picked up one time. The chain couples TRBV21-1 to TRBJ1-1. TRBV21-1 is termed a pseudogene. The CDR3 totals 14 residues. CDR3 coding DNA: TGTGCCAGCAGCAAAGGAGGGCGGAACACTGAAGCTTTCTTT. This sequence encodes CASSKGGRNTEAFF.

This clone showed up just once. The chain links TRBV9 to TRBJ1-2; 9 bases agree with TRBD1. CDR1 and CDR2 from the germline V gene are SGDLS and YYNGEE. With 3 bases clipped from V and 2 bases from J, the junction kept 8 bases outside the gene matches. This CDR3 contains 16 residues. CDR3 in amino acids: CASSALRTGENYGYTF. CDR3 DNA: TGTGCCAGCAGCGCCCTTAGGACAGGGGAAAACTATGGCTACACCTTC.